Detailed here is one T cell receptor beta chain. The target antigen is unknown. Germline V CDR1 and CDR2: SGHVS, FQNEAQ. Trimming pared 4 bases from V and 4 bases from J, leaving 14 bases between. This CDR3 comprises 14 residues. The entry originates in a study of T-cell reconstitution after alpha-beta-depleted transplantation in children. Findings of the study overall: Among T cells one year after transplant, newly produced cells accounted for most counts and diversity.

Unique molecular identifiers tagged the TCRbeta library. TCRdb ran MiXCR on the PCR reads and lists one entry per CDR3 protein. Here the sample spans about 830,000 distinct CDR3 sequences, roughly 16% being singletons. The V and J genes are TRBV7-8 and TRBJ2-7; D may be TRBD1 (5 bases). The sequencing here drew on PBMCs, mostly from graft donor cells, taken 360 days after TCRalphabeta/CD19-depleted stem cell transplant. The clonotype comes from a male patient aged 10 to 17 who had a stem cell transplant for acute lymphoblastic leukemia, so the T cells may come from the graft donor. DNA for the CDR3: TGTGCCAGCAGCTCCTCAGGGTATCTATACGAGCAGTACTTC. This translates into CASSSSGYLYEQYF.